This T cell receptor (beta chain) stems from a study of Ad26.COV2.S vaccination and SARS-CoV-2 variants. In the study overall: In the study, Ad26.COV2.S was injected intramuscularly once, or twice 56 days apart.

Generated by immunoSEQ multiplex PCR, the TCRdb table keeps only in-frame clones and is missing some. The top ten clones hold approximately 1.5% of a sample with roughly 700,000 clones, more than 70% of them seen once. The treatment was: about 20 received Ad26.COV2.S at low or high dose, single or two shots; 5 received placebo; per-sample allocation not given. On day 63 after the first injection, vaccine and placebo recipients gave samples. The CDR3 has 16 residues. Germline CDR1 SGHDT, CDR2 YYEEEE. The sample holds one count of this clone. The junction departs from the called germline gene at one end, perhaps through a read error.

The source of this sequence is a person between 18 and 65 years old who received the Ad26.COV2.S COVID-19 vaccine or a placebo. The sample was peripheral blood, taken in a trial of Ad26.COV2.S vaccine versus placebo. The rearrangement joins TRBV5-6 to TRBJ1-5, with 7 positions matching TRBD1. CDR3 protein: CASRLGGQYSNQPQHF. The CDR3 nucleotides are TGTGCCAGCAGATTGGGGGGACAGTATAGCAATCAGCCCCAGCATTTT.